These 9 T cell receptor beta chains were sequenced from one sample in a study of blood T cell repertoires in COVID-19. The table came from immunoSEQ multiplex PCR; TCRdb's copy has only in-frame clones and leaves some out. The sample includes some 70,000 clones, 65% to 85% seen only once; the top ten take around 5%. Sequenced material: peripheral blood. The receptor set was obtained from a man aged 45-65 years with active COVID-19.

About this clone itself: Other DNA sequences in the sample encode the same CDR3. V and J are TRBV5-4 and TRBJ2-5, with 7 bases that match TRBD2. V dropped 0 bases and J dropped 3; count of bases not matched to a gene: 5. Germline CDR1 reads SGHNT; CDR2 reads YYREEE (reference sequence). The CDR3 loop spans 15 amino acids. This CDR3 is CASSLGGAGEETQYF. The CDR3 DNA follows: TGTGCCAGCAGCTTGGGAGGCGCGGGGGAAGAGACCCAGTACTTC.

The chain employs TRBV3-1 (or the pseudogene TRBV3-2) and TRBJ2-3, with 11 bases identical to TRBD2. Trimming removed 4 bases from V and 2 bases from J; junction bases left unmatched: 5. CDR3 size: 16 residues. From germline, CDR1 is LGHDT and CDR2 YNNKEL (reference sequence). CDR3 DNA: TGTGCCAGCAGCCTGGGGACTAGCGGAAACACAGATACGCAGTATTTT. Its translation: CASSLGTSGNTDTQYF.

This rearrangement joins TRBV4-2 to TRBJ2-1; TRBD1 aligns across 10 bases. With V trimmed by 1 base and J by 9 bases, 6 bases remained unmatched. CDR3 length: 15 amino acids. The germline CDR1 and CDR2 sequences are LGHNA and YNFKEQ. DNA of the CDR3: TGTGCCAGCAGCCAAGTACGACAGGGGGCAGGTGAGCAGTTCTTC. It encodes CASSQVRQGAGEQFF.

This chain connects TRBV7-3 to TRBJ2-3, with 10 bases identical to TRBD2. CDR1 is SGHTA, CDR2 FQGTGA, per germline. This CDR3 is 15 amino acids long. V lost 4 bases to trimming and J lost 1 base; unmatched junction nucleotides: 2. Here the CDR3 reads CASSWSGGGTDTQYF. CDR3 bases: TGTGCCAGCAGCTGGAGCGGGGGGGGCACAGATACGCAGTATTTT.

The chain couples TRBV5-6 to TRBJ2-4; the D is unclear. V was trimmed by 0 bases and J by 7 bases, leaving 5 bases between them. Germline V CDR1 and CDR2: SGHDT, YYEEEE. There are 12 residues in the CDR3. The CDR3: CASSLAGNIQYF. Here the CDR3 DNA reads TGTGCCAGCAGCTTGGCCGGGAACATTCAGTACTTC. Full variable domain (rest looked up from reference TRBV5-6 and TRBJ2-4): DAGVTQSPTHLIKTRGQQVTLRCSPKSGHDTVSWYQQALGQGPQFIFQYYEEEERQRGNFPDRFSGHQFPNYSSELNVNALLLGDSALYLCASSLAGNIQYFGAGTRLSVL.

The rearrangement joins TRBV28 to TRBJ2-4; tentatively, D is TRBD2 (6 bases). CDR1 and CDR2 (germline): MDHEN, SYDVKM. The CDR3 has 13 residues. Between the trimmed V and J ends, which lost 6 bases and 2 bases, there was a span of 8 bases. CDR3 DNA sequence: TGTGCCAGCAGGGGAGGAACCAAAAACATTCAGTACTTC. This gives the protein CASRGGTKNIQYF.

CDR3 region: CASSTTGGYYGYTF. The CDR3 bases are TGTGCCAGCAGTACGACAGGGGGCTACTATGGCTACACCTTC. This sequence joins TRBV28 and TRBJ1-2; 10 bases match TRBD1. The V segment lost 5 bases and the J segment 3 bases; nucleotides outside the gene matches: 3. The CDR3 runs 14 residues. CDR1 and CDR2 from the germline V gene are MDHEN and SYDVKM.

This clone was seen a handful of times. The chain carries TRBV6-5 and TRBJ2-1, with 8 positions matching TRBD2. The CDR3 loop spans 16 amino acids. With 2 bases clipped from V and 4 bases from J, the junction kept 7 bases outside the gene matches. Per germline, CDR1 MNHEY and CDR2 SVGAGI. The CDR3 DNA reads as TGTGCCAGCAGTTACGTCGGGACTAGTGATTACAATGAGCAGTTCTTC. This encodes CASSYVGTSDYNEQFF.

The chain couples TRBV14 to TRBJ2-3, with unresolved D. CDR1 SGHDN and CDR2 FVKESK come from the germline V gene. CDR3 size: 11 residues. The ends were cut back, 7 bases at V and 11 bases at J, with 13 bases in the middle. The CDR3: CASKSSAEQYF. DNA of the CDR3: TGTGCCAGCAAGTCGTCGGCGGAGCAGTATTTT.